This T cell receptor beta chain was recorded in a study of T-cell memory formation after mild COVID-19. At the level of the study: The TCR clusters were mostly specific to one donor. Study-level findings and limits: CD8+ contracting clones occupied EMRA, while CD4+ ones occupied mainly CM and EM. CD4/CD8 balance characterized clones contracting day 15 to 85, and CD4+ skew characterized later expanders. SARS-CoV-2 specificity of second-wave clones peaking day 37 was unconfirmed.

As for this clonotype: Antigen specificity is unknown.

The CDR3 runs to 15 residues. Germline trimming cut 4 bases from V and 3 bases from J; bases unmatched to any gene: 7. Germline CDR1 reads ENHRY; CDR2 reads SYGVKD. In TCRdb, the 5' RACE reads were re-called with MiXCR into one record per CDR3 protein. This table has about 190,000 distinct CDR3 sequences, about 16% appearing once. Material: PBMCs or a T cell subset sorted from them (not recorded which). The chain links TRBV10-3 to TRBJ1-1; TRBD1 aligns across 8 bases. This TCR came from an adult woman who had mild COVID-19 (a few samples of this study predate the infection). Cell type and time point are not known. The CDR3 loop is CAISASTGGDTEAFF. The CDR3 nucleotides read TGTGCCATCAGTGCATCCACAGGGGGGGACACTGAAGCTTTCTTT.